Reported below is one T cell receptor beta chain. Its antigen is unknown. Some clones are missing from TCRdb's copy, which holds only in-frame ones; the method was immunoSEQ multiplex PCR. The sample has just over 2,000,000 clones, roughly 94% seen once. This entry belongs to a study of shared clonotypes between healthy human individuals. Study-level results: Non-shared clonotypes showed lower generation probabilities than clonotypes common to all four donors.

The source material was naive CD4+ T cells sorted from blood. Regarding subset: CD45RA+ positively selected. The receptor comes from a man younger than 35 in good health.

CDR3 region: CASSIVADFLSTDTQYF. DNA of the CDR3: TGTGCCAGTAGTATAGTAGCGGATTTCCTTAGCACAGATACGCAGTATTTT. This chain joins TRBV19 and TRBJ2-3; perhaps TRBD2 as D (6 bases). The CDR3 sequence is 17 residues long. V dropped 1 base and J dropped 0 bases, with 14 bases sitting between them. The germline gives CDR1 LNHDA, CDR2 SQIVND (reference sequence).